The 25 T cell receptor beta chains given below trace back to one sample, sequenced in a study of T-cell memory formation after mild COVID-19. TCRdb independently ran MiXCR on the 5' RACE reads; one entry per CDR3 protein. The sample shows roughly 480,000 distinct CDR3 sequences, 25% of them seen only once. The source material was PBMCs or a T cell subset sorted from them (not recorded which). These receptors were taken from an adult woman who had mild COVID-19 (a few samples of this study predate the infection). Cell type and time point are not known.

CDR3 nucleotide sequence: TGTGCCAGCAGCTCAGGTGGAGGGTTGGCTGGCTACACCTTC. Translating it yields CASSSGGGLAGYTF. The chain uses TRBV7-2 and TRBJ1-2; no clear D. Germline CDR1 reads SGHTA; CDR2 reads FQGNSA. The CDR3 sequence is 14 residues long. Trimming removed 4 bases from V and 7 bases from J, with 16 bases in between.

This clonotype occurred a few times. V and J are TRBV9 and TRBJ2-7; maybe TRBD2 (5 bases). The V gene's germline CDR1 is SGDLS and CDR2 YYNGEE. CDR3 length: 15 residues. The ends were cut back, 7 bases at V and 4 bases at J, with 21 bases in the middle. CDR3 nucleotide sequence: TGTGCCAGCGCCCCCGGTCCAGCGGAGAGTTACGAGCAGTACTTC. Its translation: CASAPGPAESYEQYF.

V usage is TRBV20-1 and J usage is TRBJ1-1; 7 bases match TRBD1. The CDR3 length is 13 residues. Losses at the gene ends were 5 bases for V and 4 bases for J; bases not matched to a gene: 7. Germline V CDR1 and CDR2: DFQATT, SNEGSKA (reference sequence). CDR3: CSALQGQGTEAFF. The CDR3 DNA follows: TGCAGTGCTTTACAGGGGCAGGGCACTGAAGCTTTCTTT.

The chain links TRBV7-2 to TRBJ2-5; D remains unclear. Trimming shortened V by 3 bases and J by 3 bases, and 8 bases separated the two germline ends. This CDR3 contains 13 residues. Germline V gene lookup returns CDR1 SGHTA and CDR2 FQGNSA. The CDR3 loop is CASSFWPEETQYF. CDR3 DNA sequence: TGTGCCAGCAGCTTTTGGCCGGAAGAGACCCAGTACTTC. The variable domain in full, with the rest retrieved from reference TRBV7-2 and TRBJ2-5, is GAGVSQSPSNKVTEKGKDVELRCDPISGHTALYWYRQSLGQGLEFLIYFQGNSAPDKSGLPSDRFSAERTGGSVSTLTIQRTQQEDSAVYLCASSFWPEETQYFGPGTRLLVL.

The chain carries TRBV28 and TRBJ2-1; TRBD1 agrees at 9 bases. This CDR3 spans 14 amino acids. CDR1 and CDR2 (germline): MDHEN, SYDVKM. Trimming cost V 6 bases and J 8 bases; bases outside gene matches: 8. The CDR3 DNA is TGTGCCAGCAGGACCGGGACAGGGAAGGATGAGCAGTTCTTC. Amino acid sequence: CASRTGTGKDEQFF.

A few counts support this clonotype. The chain has TRBV30 and TRBJ1-2; D is unresolved. This CDR3 comprises 11 residues. The ends were cut back, 2 bases at V and 8 bases at J, with 9 bases in the middle. CDR1 is GTSNPN, CDR2 SVGIG, per germline (reference sequence). The CDR3 loop reads CAWSQRWGYTF. The CDR3 DNA follows: TGTGCCTGGAGTCAACGGTGGGGCTACACCTTC.

V gene TRBV29-1 combines with J gene TRBJ2-7, with TRBD1 identical over 7 bases. With V trimmed by 7 bases and J by 4 bases, 7 bases remained unmatched. Germline lookup yields CDR1 SQVTM and CDR2 ANQGSEA. CDR3 length: 12 residues. The CDR3 DNA reads TGCAGCGCAGGTACAGGGGCATACGAGCAGTACTTC. Translated, it gives CSAGTGAYEQYF.

This clonotype was detected ten times or more. The chain links TRBV7-2 to TRBJ2-5; D may be TRBD1 or TRBD2 (5 bases each). The V gene's germline CDR1 is SGHTA and CDR2 FQGNSA. V shed 7 bases and J shed 5 bases, with 14 bases lying between them. The CDR3 length is 13 residues. The CDR3 DNA reads TGTGCCAGCACCCAAAGGGGAGCGGAGACCCAGTACTTC. Translating gives CASTQRGAETQYF.

In its sample, this clonotype was seen a few times. The rearrangement joins TRBV5-1 to TRBJ1-1; no reliable D call. The CDR3 totals 15 residues. The V gene lost 1 base and the J gene lost 0 bases, with 10 bases spanning the gap. Germline loops: CDR1 SGHRS, CDR2 YFSETQ. The CDR3 DNA reads as TGCGCCAGCAGCTTGAGCCATATGATGAACACTGAAGCTTTCTTT. Its translation: CASSLSHMMNTEAFF.

This clonotype appeared a few times. This rearrangement joins TRBV12-3 or TRBV12-4 to TRBJ2-7; 10 bases fit TRBD2. The junction had 13 bases not matched to a gene; V was cut back by 6 bases and J by 2 bases. This CDR3 has 17 residues. CDR3 nucleotides: TGTGCCAGCAGCCCCCGGGGAGCGGGAGGGATAACCTACGAGCAGTACTTC. It specifies CASSPRGAGGITYEQYF.

This clonotype has more than one count but fewer than ten. This chain links TRBV7-2 with TRBJ2-7; D remains ambiguous. With 2 bases removed from V and 3 bases from J, the gap between germline ends came to 8 bases. The CDR3 spans 13 residues. Looked up from germline, CDR1 is SGHTA and CDR2 is FQGNSA. The CDR3 loop reads CASSLTFHYEQYF. Written as DNA, the CDR3 is TGTGCCAGCAGCTTAACATTTCACTACGAGCAGTACTTC.

This chain connects TRBV30 to TRBJ2-1; TRBD2 is a possible D gene (6 bases). The ends were cut back, 0 bases at V and 7 bases at J, with 13 bases in the middle. CDR1 is GTSNPN and CDR2 is SVGIG in the germline V gene (reference sequence). This CDR3 spans 14 amino acids. CDR3 DNA: TGTGCCTGGAGTGTACTTGACGGGGGAAATGAGCAGTTCTTC. Translated, it gives CAWSVLDGGNEQFF.

This clonotype was found a few times. V and J are TRBV20-1 and TRBJ2-1; D is uncertain. Germline CDR1 and CDR2: DFQATT and SNEGSKA (reference sequence). This CDR3 is built from 10 residues. V gave up 5 bases and J gave up 13 bases, with 12 bases separating them. In DNA, the CDR3 is TGCAGTGCTGCAAAGAAGGACCAGTTCTTC. Translation gives CSAAKKDQFF.

This clonotype was detected a few times. The chain carries TRBV20-1 and TRBJ2-3; TRBD2 matches at 8 bases. The CDR3 runs 15 residues. The germline V gene has CDR1 DFQATT and CDR2 SNEGSKA (reference sequence). The V gene end was trimmed by 4 bases and the J gene end by 0 bases; junction bases not matched to a gene: 6. The CDR3, as DNA: TGCAGTGCTAAAGCCTCTAGCGGGAGCACAGATACGCAGTATTTT. The encoded protein is CSAKASSGSTDTQYF.

This clonotype was found a few times. The chain joins TRBV7-6 to TRBJ2-1, with 11 bases identical to TRBD1. Germline V gives CDR1 SGHVS, CDR2 FNYEAQ. The junction had 13 bases not matched to a gene; V was cut back by 4 bases and J by 5 bases. The CDR3 is 18 residues long. The CDR3 DNA reads TGTGCCAGCAGCTCAGGACAGGGGGCTACTAGGGTGGACAATGAGCAGTTCTTC. Its translation is CASSSGQGATRVDNEQFF.

The chain links TRBV7-9 to TRBJ2-7, with D uncertain. CDR1 is SEHNR and CDR2 is FQNEAQ in the germline V gene (reference sequence). This CDR3 is built from 12 residues. Trimming pared 0 bases from V and 7 bases from J, leaving 7 bases between. The CDR3 is CASSLAAEEQYF. The CDR3 DNA sequence: TGTGCCAGCAGCTTAGCCGCAGAGGAGCAGTACTTC.

The chain recombines TRBV7-9 with TRBJ2-1, with D hard to call. The CDR3 totals 13 residues. The germline V and J ends were trimmed by 5 bases and 7 bases, with 12 bases remaining between them. Germline CDR1 and CDR2: SEHNR and FQNEAQ (reference sequence). The DNA for the CDR3 is TGTGCCAGCAGCGAAGTAAGCAGGAATGAGCAGTTCTTC. The encoded protein is CASSEVSRNEQFF.

This sequence joins TRBV7-3 and TRBJ1-2; no firm D call. V lost 5 bases to trimming and J lost 7 bases, with 20 bases between them. CDR3 length: 15 amino acids. The germline V gene encodes CDR1 SGHTA and CDR2 FQGTGA. The CDR3 region is CASSPGQTSMGGYTF. The CDR3 DNA sequence: TGTGCCAGCAGCCCTGGGCAAACCTCGATGGGTGGCTACACCTTC.

In its sample, this clonotype was seen a few times. The rearrangement links TRBV6-1 to TRBJ2-7; TRBD2 matches at 11 bases. In germline, CDR1 is MNHNS, CDR2 SASEGT. This CDR3 is built from 15 residues. V lost 6 bases, J lost 2 bases, and 6 bases stayed unmatched. The CDR3 reads CASSPTSGEPYEQYF. In DNA form, the CDR3 reads TGTGCCAGCAGCCCGACTAGCGGGGAACCCTACGAGCAGTACTTC.

This clonotype has a handful of counts. The genes are TRBV7-2 and TRBJ2-3; perhaps TRBD2 as D (5 bases). CDR1 and CDR2 (germline): SGHTA, FQGNSA. This CDR3 comprises 13 residues. The V end lost 6 bases, the J end lost 1 base, and 8 bases lay between the germline ends. The CDR3 nucleotides are TGTGCCAGCAGAGGTAGCGGCACAGATACGCAGTATTTT. Protein: CASRGSGTDTQYF.

The V and J genes are TRBV5-1 and TRBJ2-3; TRBD2 matches 8 bases. Germline CDR1 is SGHRS and CDR2 is YFSETQ. The trim removed 0 bases at V and 4 bases at J, leaving 7 bases unmatched. The CDR3 spans 16 residues. CDR3 nucleotide sequence: TGCGCCAGCAGCTTGGAAGTGCGGGGGGACGCAGATACGCAGTATTTT. It is translated as CASSLEVRGDADTQYF.

The rearrangement links TRBV12-3 or TRBV12-4 to TRBJ2-7; D possibly corresponds to TRBD1 (6 bases). The CDR3 has 18 residues. Trimming removed 1 base at V and 0 bases at J, with 19 bases between. This CDR3 is CASSLVLTLGQNSYEQYF. For the CDR3, the DNA is TGTGCCAGCAGTTTAGTTTTAACACTCGGACAGAACTCCTACGAGCAGTACTTC.

The chain combines TRBV4-3 with TRBJ2-1; 9 bases map to TRBD1. With 3 bases clipped from V and 4 bases from J, the junction kept 19 bases outside the gene matches. Germline V gene lookup returns CDR1 LGHNA and CDR2 YSLEER. The CDR3 has 20 amino acids. The CDR3 sequence is CASSQPTGGPEQGLYNEQFF. CDR3 bases: TGCGCCAGCAGCCAGCCGACAGGGGGGCCGGAGCAAGGACTTTACAATGAGCAGTTCTTC.

This clonotype turned up a few times. The chain recombines TRBV30 with TRBJ2-5; D gene unclear. Trimming stripped 2 bases from V and 1 base from J, with 2 bases between. Germline CDR1 is GTSNPN and CDR2 is SVGIG (reference sequence). The CDR3 is made up of 11 amino acids. The CDR3 DNA follows: TGTGCCTGGAGTACCCAAGAGACCCAGTACTTC. The encoded protein is CAWSTQETQYF. The whole variable domain, filled in from reference TRBV30 and TRBJ2-5, reads SQTIHQWPATLVQPVGSPLSLECTVEGTSNPNLYWYRQAAGRGLQLLFYSVGIGQISSEVPQNLSASRPQDRQFILSSKKLLLSDSGFYLCAWSTQETQYFGPGTRLLVL.

The rearrangement uses TRBV14 and TRBJ1-2; possibly TRBD1 for D (6 bases). Trimming removed 5 bases at V and 4 bases at J, with 17 bases between. The length of the CDR3 is 15 residues. Looked up from germline, CDR1 is SGHDN and CDR2 is FVKESK. DNA of the CDR3: TGTGCCAGCAGCTCTATCGCCAGGGGTAGCTATGGCTACACCTTC. This gives the protein CASSSIARGSYGYTF. Full variable domain (outside the CDR3, taken from reference TRBV14 and TRBJ1-2): EAGVTQFPSHSVIEKGQTVTLRCDPISGHDNLYWYRRVMGKEIKFLLHFVKESKQDESGMPNNRFLAERTGGTYSTLKVQPAELEDSGVYFCASSSIARGSYGYTFGSGTRLTVV.